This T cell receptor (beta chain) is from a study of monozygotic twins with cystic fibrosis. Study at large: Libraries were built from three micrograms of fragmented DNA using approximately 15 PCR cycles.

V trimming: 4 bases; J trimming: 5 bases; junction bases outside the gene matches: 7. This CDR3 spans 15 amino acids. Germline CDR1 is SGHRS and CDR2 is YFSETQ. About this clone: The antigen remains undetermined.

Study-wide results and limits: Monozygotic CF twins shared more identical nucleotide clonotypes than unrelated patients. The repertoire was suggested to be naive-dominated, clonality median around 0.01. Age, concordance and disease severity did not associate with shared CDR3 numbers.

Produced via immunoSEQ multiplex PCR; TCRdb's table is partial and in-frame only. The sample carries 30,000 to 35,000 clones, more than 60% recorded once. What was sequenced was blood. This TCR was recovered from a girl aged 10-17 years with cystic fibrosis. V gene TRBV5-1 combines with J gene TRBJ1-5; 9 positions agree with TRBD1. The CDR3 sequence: CASSQTGGAHQPQHF. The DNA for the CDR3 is TGCGCCAGCAGCCAAACAGGGGGCGCACATCAGCCCCAGCATTTT.